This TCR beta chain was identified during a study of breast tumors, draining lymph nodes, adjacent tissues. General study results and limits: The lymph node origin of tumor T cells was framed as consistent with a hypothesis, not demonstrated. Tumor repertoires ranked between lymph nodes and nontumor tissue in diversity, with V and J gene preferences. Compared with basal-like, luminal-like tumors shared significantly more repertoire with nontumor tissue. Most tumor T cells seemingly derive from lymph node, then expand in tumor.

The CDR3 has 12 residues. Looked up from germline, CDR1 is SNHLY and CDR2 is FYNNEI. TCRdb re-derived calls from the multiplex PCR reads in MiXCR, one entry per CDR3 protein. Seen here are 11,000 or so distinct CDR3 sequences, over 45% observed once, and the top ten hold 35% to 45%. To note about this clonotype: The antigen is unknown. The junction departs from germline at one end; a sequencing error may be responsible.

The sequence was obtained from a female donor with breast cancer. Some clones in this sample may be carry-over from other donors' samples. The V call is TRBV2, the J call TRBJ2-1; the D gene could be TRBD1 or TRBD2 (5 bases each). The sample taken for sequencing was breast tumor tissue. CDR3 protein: CASSLVWGMGVF. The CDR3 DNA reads TGTGCCAGCAGCCTGGTTTGGGGGATGGGAGTCTTC.